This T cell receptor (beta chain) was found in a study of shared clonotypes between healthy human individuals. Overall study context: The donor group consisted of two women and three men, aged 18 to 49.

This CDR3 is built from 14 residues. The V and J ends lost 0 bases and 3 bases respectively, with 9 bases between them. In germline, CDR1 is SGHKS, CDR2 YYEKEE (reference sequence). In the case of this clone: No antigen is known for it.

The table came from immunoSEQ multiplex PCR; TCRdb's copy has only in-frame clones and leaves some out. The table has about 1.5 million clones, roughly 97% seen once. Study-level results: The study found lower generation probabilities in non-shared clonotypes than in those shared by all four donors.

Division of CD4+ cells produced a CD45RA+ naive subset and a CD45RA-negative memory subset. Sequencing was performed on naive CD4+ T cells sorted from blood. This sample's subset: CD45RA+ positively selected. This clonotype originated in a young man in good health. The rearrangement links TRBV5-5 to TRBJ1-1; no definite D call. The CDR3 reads CASSLVFGYTEAFF. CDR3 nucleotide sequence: TGTGCCAGCAGCTTGGTATTCGGGTACACTGAAGCTTTCTTT.